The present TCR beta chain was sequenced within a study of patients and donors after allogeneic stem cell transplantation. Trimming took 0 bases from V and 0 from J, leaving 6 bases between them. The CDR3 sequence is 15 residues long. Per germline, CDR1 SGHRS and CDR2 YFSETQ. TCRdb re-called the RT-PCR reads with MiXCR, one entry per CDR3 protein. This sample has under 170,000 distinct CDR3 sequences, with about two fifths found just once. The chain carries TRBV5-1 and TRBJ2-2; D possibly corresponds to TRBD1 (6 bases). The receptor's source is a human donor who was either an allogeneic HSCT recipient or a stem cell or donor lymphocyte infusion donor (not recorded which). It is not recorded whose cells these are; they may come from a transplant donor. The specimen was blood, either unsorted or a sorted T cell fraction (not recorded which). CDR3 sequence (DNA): TGCGCCAGCAGCTTGGAGGGGGCGAACACCGGGGAGCTGTTTTTT. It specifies CASSLEGANTGELFF.